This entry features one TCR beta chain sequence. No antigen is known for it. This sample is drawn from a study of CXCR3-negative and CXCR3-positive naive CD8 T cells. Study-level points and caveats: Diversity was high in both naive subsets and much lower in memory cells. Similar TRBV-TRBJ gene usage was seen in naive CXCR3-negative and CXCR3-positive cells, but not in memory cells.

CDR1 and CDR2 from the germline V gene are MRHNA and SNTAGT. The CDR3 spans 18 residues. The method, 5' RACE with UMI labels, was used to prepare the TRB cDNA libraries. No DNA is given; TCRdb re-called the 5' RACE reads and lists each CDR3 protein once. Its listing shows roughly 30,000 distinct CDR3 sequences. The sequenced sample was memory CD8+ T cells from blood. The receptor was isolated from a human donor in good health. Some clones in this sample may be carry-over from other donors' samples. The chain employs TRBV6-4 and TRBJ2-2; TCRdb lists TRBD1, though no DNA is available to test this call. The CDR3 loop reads CASSDGGQDLLNTGELFF.